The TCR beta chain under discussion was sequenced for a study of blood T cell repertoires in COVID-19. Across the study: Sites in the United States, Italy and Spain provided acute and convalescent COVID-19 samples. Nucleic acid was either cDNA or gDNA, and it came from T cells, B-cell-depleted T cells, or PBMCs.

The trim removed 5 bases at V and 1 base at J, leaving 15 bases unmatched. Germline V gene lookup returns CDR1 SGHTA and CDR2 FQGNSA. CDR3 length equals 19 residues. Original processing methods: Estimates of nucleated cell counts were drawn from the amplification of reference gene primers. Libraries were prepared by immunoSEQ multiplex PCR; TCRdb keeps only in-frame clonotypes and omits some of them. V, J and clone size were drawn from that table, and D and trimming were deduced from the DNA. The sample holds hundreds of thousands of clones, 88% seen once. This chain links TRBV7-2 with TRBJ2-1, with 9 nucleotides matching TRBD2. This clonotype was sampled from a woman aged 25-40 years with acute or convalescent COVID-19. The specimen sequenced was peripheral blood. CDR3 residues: CASSRPAGGSFWSYNEQFF. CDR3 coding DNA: TGTGCCAGCAGCCGCCCGGCGGGAGGGTCCTTTTGGTCCTACAATGAGCAGTTCTTC.